Presented here are 22 T cell receptor beta chains from one specimen sequenced in a study of cytomegalovirus exposure and HLA in healthy donors. The PCR was carried out with 60 Vbeta primers and 13 Jbeta primers. Using immunoSEQ multiplex PCR, the repertoire was profiled, and TCRdb retains in-frame clones only, with some absent. The sample yields roughly 190,000 clones, about four fifths seen once. Source material: PBMCs. All receptors derive from a woman between 50 and 59 years old in good health and CMV-seropositive.

The V and J genes are TRBV18 and TRBJ2-7; 8 bases align to TRBD2. V dropped 3 bases and J dropped 0; count of bases not matched to a gene: 7. The CDR3 contains 16 residues. The germline CDR1 and CDR2 sequences are KGHSH and LQKENI. The CDR3 sequence is CASSPLGAGVSYEQYF. In DNA form, the CDR3 reads TGTGCCAGCTCACCCCTGGGAGCGGGGGTCTCCTACGAGCAGTACTTC.

The rearrangement links TRBV11-2 to TRBJ2-1; 8 nucleotides align to TRBD1. The germline V gene has CDR1 SGHAT and CDR2 FQNNGV. The CDR3 is 13 amino acids. The V gene end was trimmed by 5 bases and the J gene end by 8 bases; junction bases not matched to a gene: 5. The CDR3 loop is CASSQGAGDEQFF. Here the CDR3 DNA reads TGTGCCAGCAGCCAGGGGGCAGGGGATGAGCAGTTCTTC.

The chain uses TRBV28 and TRBJ2-5, with a weak D call TRBD2 (7 bases). The length of the CDR3 is 17 residues. Germline values: CDR1 MDHEN, CDR2 SYDVKM. V was shortened by 4 bases and J by 3 bases, with 21 bases between the two germline ends. The CDR3 nucleotides are TGTGCCAGCAGTTCGCCTCGGGGGGCGAGTTTGAAAGAGACCCAGTACTTC. Its protein product is CASSSPRGASLKETQYF.

The rearrangement joins TRBV5-1 to TRBJ2-5, with TRBD1 matching 10 bases. CDR3 length equals 16 residues. Losses at the gene ends were 0 bases for V and 4 bases for J; bases not matched to a gene: 6. CDR1 is SGHRS, CDR2 YFSETQ, per germline. CDR3 DNA: TGCGCCAGCAGCTTGGGGGACAGGGGATACTCAGAGACCCAGTACTTC. This codes for CASSLGDRGYSETQYF.

The chain combines TRBV6-5 with TRBJ1-4; the D gene is possibly TRBD1 (6 bases). The CDR3 length is 15 residues. The V gene's germline CDR1 is MNHEY and CDR2 SVGAGI. V lost 0 bases to trimming and J lost 8 bases, with 13 bases between them. CDR3 residues: CASSYSDSLGEKLFF. The CDR3 DNA is TGTGCCAGCAGTTACTCGGACAGTCTAGGAGAAAAACTGTTTTTT.

This chain uses TRBV19 with TRBJ2-1; D unclear. The CDR3 runs 14 residues. Germline lookup yields CDR1 LNHDA and CDR2 SQIVND (reference sequence). Trimming stripped 1 base from V and 15 bases from J, with 19 bases between. This chain's CDR3 is CASSIVGLEPRLFF. The CDR3 bases are TGTGCCAGTAGTATAGTGGGCCTCGAGCCCAGGCTGTTCTTC.

This clone was observed a single time. The chain combines TRBV30 with TRBJ2-7; TRBD2 aligns across 7 bases. Losses at the gene ends were 1 base for V and 3 bases for J; bases not matched to a gene: 9. This CDR3 has 15 amino acids. Germline V gene lookup returns CDR1 GTSNPN and CDR2 SVGIG (reference sequence). The CDR3 is CAWSAVPGGVYEQYF. As DNA, the CDR3 is TGTGCCTGGAGTGCGGTACCGGGGGGAGTCTACGAGCAGTACTTC.

This clone was seen a handful of times. V is TRBV7-9 and J is TRBJ2-5, with TRBD1 matching over 10 bases. The CDR3 covers 15 residues. In germline, CDR1 is SEHNR, CDR2 FQNEAQ (reference sequence). V lost 3 bases to trimming and J lost 5 bases; unmatched junction nucleotides: 6. In nucleotides, the CDR3 is TGTGCCAGCAGCTTGGAAGGGACAGGGGCGGAGACCCAGTACTTC. It yields the protein CASSLEGTGAETQYF.

The V call is TRBV27, the J call TRBJ2-7; TRBD1 matches at 9 bases. Germline trimming cut 5 bases from V and 4 bases from J; bases unmatched to any gene: 6. Looked up from germline, CDR1 is MNHEY and CDR2 is SMNVEV (reference sequence). CDR3 size: 14 residues. The CDR3 reads CASSLDRGLYEQYF. The CDR3, as DNA: TGTGCCAGCAGTCTAGACAGGGGGTTGTACGAGCAGTACTTC.

This chain links TRBV4-3 with TRBJ1-2; tentative D call: TRBD1 (6 bases). CDR1 and CDR2 from the germline V gene are LGHNA and YSLEER. This CDR3 is 16 amino acids long. Trimming pared 4 bases from V and 5 bases from J, leaving 20 bases between. CDR3 DNA: TGCGCCAGCAGCCCGGAGACAGGCCCCCCTAGGTATGGCTACACCTTC. This gives the protein CASSPETGPPRYGYTF.

The chain employs TRBV5-1 and TRBJ1-2; 9 positions agree with TRBD1. The CDR3 covers 15 residues. Germline CDR1 is SGHRS and CDR2 is YFSETQ. The ends lost 2 bases at V and 4 bases at J; junction bases unmatched: 6. The CDR3 DNA reads TGCGCCAGCAGCTTAACCGGGACAGGGATCTATGGCTACACCTTC. It specifies CASSLTGTGIYGYTF.

This clone was seen only once. This sequence joins TRBV4-2 and TRBJ2-3; possibly TRBD2 for D (7 bases). V lost 4 bases and J 5 bases, leaving 22 bases between the germline ends. The CDR3 is made up of 17 amino acids. CDR1 and CDR2 (germline): LGHNA, YNFKEQ. The chain's CDR3 is CASSLRSGGGAEDTQYF. The CDR3 DNA follows: TGTGCCAGCAGCCTCAGATCAGGAGGGGGGGCGGAAGATACGCAGTATTTT.

Note on this clone: One junction end disagrees with the germline gene, perhaps due to a read error. The rearrangement uses TRBV2 and TRBJ1-2; the D gene is possibly TRBD1 (5 bases). The CDR3 sequence is 14 residues long. The germline CDR1 and CDR2 sequences are SNHLY and FYNNEI. This CDR3 is CASSATDVNSGYTF. In nucleotides, the CDR3 is TGTGCCAGCAGTGCGACAGACGTAAACTCTGGCTACACCTTC.

The genes are TRBV4-1 and TRBJ1-1; 8 nucleotides agree with TRBD1. The CDR3 covers 16 residues. From germline, CDR1 is MGHRA and CDR2 YSYEKL. After removal of 1 base from V and 0 bases from J, the junction contained 4 bases not matched to a gene. CDR3 loop: CASSQGLTGVNTEAFF. The CDR3 DNA is TGCGCCAGCAGCCAAGGTCTGACAGGGGTGAACACTGAAGCTTTCTTT.

CDR3 sequence (DNA): TGTGCCAGCAGCTTCCCGGCAGGGATGATGTCCACTGAAGCTTTCTTT. Encoded protein: CASSFPAGMMSTEAFF. The genes are TRBV5-5 and TRBJ1-1; D may be TRBD1 (5 bases). V dropped 2 bases and J dropped 4 bases, with 18 bases sitting between them. Germline V gene data show CDR1 as SGHKS and CDR2 as YYEKEE (reference sequence). There are 16 residues in the CDR3.

Details on this clone: At one of its ends the junction is not consistent with the germline gene, which may arise from a read error. J is TRBJ1-1 and V is TRBV7-9, with D tentatively TRBD1 (6 bases). CDR3 size: 12 residues. CDR1 is SEHNR and CDR2 is FQNEAQ in the germline V gene (reference sequence). CDR3 nucleotides: TGTTCCAGCAGCTTAGCGGGGGCGGAAGCTTTCTTT. Translated, it gives CSSSLAGAEAFF.

This chain links TRBV14 with TRBJ2-2, with 8 bases identical to TRBD1. V was clipped by 1 base and J by 5 bases; unmatched bases: 6. The CDR3 runs to 16 residues. Germline V CDR1 and CDR2: SGHDN, FVKESK. CDR3 nucleotide sequence: TGTGCCAGCAGCCAAGCGCCAGGGGGCTGGACCGGGGAGCTGTTTTTT. As protein: CASSQAPGGWTGELFF.

Concerning this clone: Other DNA sequences in the sample encode the same CDR3. The V call is TRBV11-2, the J call TRBJ2-7; 9 positions agree with TRBD1. CDR1 and CDR2 (germline): SGHAT, FQNNGV. V lost 4 bases to trimming and J lost 3 bases; unmatched junction nucleotides: 4. The CDR3 is 14 amino acids. The CDR3 DNA sequence: TGTGCCAGCAGCTGGGACAGGGACAGCTACGAGCAGTACTTC. Translated: CASSWDRDSYEQYF.

V gene TRBV6-5 combines with J gene TRBJ2-1; D might be TRBD2 (5 bases). V was clipped by 1 base and J by 8 bases, with 18 bases between them. The CDR3 is 16 amino acids. Germline V gives CDR1 MNHEY, CDR2 SVGAGI. As DNA, the CDR3 is TGTGCCAGCAGTTACTTACTAGATTACTCTATTGATGAGCAGTTCTTC. The encoded protein is CASSYLLDYSIDEQFF.

This chain links TRBV5-6 with TRBJ2-7; D is uncertain. CDR3 length: 14 residues. Per the germline V gene, CDR1 is SGHDT and CDR2 is YYEEEE. Trimming cost V 4 bases and J 0 bases, with 11 bases left between them. The CDR3 bases are TGTGCCAGCAGCCCAACTCCTGGCTCCTACGAGCAGTACTTC. Translating it yields CASSPTPGSYEQYF. The full variable domain, completed using reference TRBV5-6 and TRBJ2-7, is DAGVTQSPTHLIKTRGQQVTLRCSPKSGHDTVSWYQQALGQGPQFIFQYYEEEERQRGNFPDRFSGHQFPNYSSELNVNALLLGDSALYLCASSPTPGSYEQYFGPGTRLTVT.

V usage is TRBV23-1 and J usage is TRBJ1-2; D might be TRBD1 (6 bases). TRBV23-1 is assigned to the ORF class and has an uncertain function. This CDR3 spans 15 amino acids. V gave up 2 bases and J gave up 7 bases, with 17 bases separating them. The CDR3, as DNA: TGCGCCAGCAGTCAAGGAAGTAACAGGGTCTCTGGCTACACCTTC. It translates to CASSQGSNRVSGYTF.

The chain is built from TRBV7-3 and TRBJ1-6; TRBD1 agrees at 9 bases. From germline, CDR1 is SGHTA and CDR2 FQGTGA. This CDR3 is built from 15 residues. The V gene end was trimmed by 5 bases and the J gene end by 4 bases; junction bases not matched to a gene: 3. The CDR3 spells CASSRGQGYNSPLHF. CDR3 nucleotides: TGTGCCAGCAGCCGGGGACAGGGTTATAATTCACCCCTCCACTTT.